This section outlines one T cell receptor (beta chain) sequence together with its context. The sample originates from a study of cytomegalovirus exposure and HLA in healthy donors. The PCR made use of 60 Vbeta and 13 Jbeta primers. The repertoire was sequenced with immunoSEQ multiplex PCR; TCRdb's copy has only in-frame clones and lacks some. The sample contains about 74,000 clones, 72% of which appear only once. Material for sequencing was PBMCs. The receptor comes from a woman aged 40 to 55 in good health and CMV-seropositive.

The CDR3 nucleotides are TGCGCCAGCAGCCAAGAGACAGAGACCTACAATGAGCAGTTCTTC. The encoded protein is CASSQETETYNEQFF. This sequence joins TRBV4-1 and TRBJ2-1; tentatively, D is TRBD1 (5 bases). V was pared by 0 bases and J by 2 bases, with 8 bases between. Germline lookup yields CDR1 MGHRA and CDR2 YSYEKL. The CDR3 runs 15 residues.